The entry below gives a single TCR beta chain sequence along with its context. This record comes from a study of shared clonotypes between healthy human individuals. Deletions cut 7 bases from V and 1 base from J, with 14 bases between. The CDR3 spans 14 residues. Germline V gene data show CDR1 as MNHEY and CDR2 as SMNVEV (reference sequence). Naive CD8 cells lacked CD45RO, underwent positive selection for CCR7 and left out terminally differentiated effector memory CD45RA+ cells. Profiling relied on immunoSEQ multiplex PCR, and the TCRdb table lists in-frame clones only, not all of them. The data contain some 2 million clones, about 95% of them seen just once; the ten biggest clones take up less than 1.5%.

This receptor was taken from a young man in good health. This chain connects TRBV27 to TRBJ2-7, with D possibly matching TRBD2 (6 bases). The sample was naive CD8+ T cells sorted from blood. The CDR3 DNA reads as TGTGCCAGCACGCCGGCGGAGGGATCCTACGAGCAGTACTTC. Protein: CASTPAEGSYEQYF.